This T cell receptor (beta chain) was recorded in a study of T cells after yellow fever vaccination. General study results and limits: Primary-vaccination clones mostly resurfaced post-booster (about 95% CD4, roughly 90% CD8). The secondary response showed a weaker magnitude and a faster peak, day 5 versus 15. A small proportion of clonotypes was detected in both the CD4 and CD8 compartments.

Per germline, CDR1 SEHNR and CDR2 FQNEAQ (reference sequence). This CDR3 is 13 amino acids long. Trimming cost V 4 bases and J 8 bases, with 11 bases left between them. Synthesis of TCR cDNA relied on 5'RACE template switching, which attached a universal primer site and UMIs. TCRdb reanalysed the 5' RACE reads using MiXCR and keeps one entry per CDR3 protein. The sample has over 65,000 distinct CDR3 sequences, less than 15% seen once. This material consisted of CD8+ T cells not binding an NS4B(214-222) dextramer, sorted from PBMCs, taken approximately 22 days after the first yellow fever vaccination. The TCR sequence derives from a young man who received the YFV17D yellow fever vaccine. The chain carries TRBV7-9 and TRBJ1-4; D remains ambiguous. Written as DNA, the CDR3 is TGTGCCAGCAGCTGGGAGGACGGGGAAAAACTGTTTTTT. As protein: CASSWEDGEKLFF. The entire variable domain, with the rest obtained from reference TRBV7-9 and TRBJ1-4, is as follows: DTGVSQNPRHKITKRGQNVTFRCDPISEHNRLYWYRQTLGQGPEFLTYFQNEAQLEKSRLLSDRFSAERPKGSFSTLEIQRTEQGDSAMYLCASSWEDGEKLFFGSGTQLSVL.